The 21 T cell receptor beta chains below come from one sample, sequenced in a study of sequential checkpoint blockade in melanoma. The data were produced by immunoSEQ multiplex PCR, yet TCRdb's version contains in-frame clones alone and is incomplete. The table has several thousand clones, roughly 19% seen once; the top ten hold about 16%. Documented treatment: randomized to nivolumab then ipilimumab (arm A) or the reverse (arm B). The sample consisted of tumor tissue (inferred from file names), taken from a patient given nivolumab and ipilimumab in sequence. The receptors stem from a human donor with melanoma.

The chain links TRBV10-3 to TRBJ1-3; possibly TRBD1 for D (5 bases). Trimming took off 2 bases at V and 2 bases at J, with 10 bases between the two ends. From germline, CDR1 is ENHRY and CDR2 SYGVKD. The CDR3 has 15 residues. CDR3 loop: CAISERQGAGNTIYF. The CDR3 DNA reads as TGTGCCATCAGTGAGAGGCAGGGAGCTGGAAACACCATATATTTT.

The gene calls are TRBV6-8 and TRBJ2-3, with 8 bases aligning to TRBD1. Germline V CDR1 and CDR2: MNHGY, SAAAGT. V lost 10 bases and J lost 2; bases outside the gene matches: 2. The CDR3 contains 12 residues. Here the CDR3 reads CATQGATDTQYF. The CDR3 region has the DNA TGTGCCACCCAGGGGGCCACAGATACGCAGTATTTT.

This clone was seen more than once but under ten times. V gene TRBV9 combines with J gene TRBJ1-6; no firm D call. This CDR3 has 15 amino acids. V was trimmed by 0 bases and J by 7 bases, leaving 11 bases between them. Germline V gene sequence: CDR1 SGDLS, CDR2 YYNGEE. CDR3 in DNA: TGTGCCAGCAGCGTAGAACAAACGGAAAATTCACCCCTCCACTTT. Protein: CASSVEQTENSPLHF.

The rearrangement links TRBV30 to TRBJ1-5; TRBD1 aligns across 9 bases. V dropped 3 bases and J dropped 6; count of bases not matched to a gene: 3. The germline gives CDR1 GTSNPN, CDR2 SVGIG (reference sequence). The CDR3 is 13 amino acids. The CDR3 loop is CAWSRTGVQPQHF. As DNA, the CDR3 is TGTGCCTGGAGCCGGACAGGGGTTCAGCCCCAGCATTTT.

The chain has TRBV30 and TRBJ1-4, with D hard to call. Deletions cut 1 base from V and 0 bases from J, with 9 bases between. Germline V gives CDR1 GTSNPN, CDR2 SVGIG (reference sequence). This CDR3 has 15 residues. As DNA, the CDR3 is TGTGCCTGGAGTGCGAAATTTGCAACTAATGAAAAACTGTTTTTT. It codes for CAWSAKFATNEKLFF.

This clone was counted between two and nine times. This sequence joins TRBV4-1 and TRBJ2-7; 8 positions agree with TRBD2. The ends lost 4 bases at V and 2 bases at J; junction bases unmatched: 7. This CDR3 is built from 15 residues. Germline CDR1 is MGHRA and CDR2 is YSYEKL. The CDR3 DNA reads as TGCGCCAGCAGCCCAGACCGAGCGGGGGCCTACGAGCAGTACTTC. Translation: CASSPDRAGAYEQYF.

The chain combines TRBV18 with TRBJ2-3, with D possibly TRBD2 on 6 matching bases. This CDR3 comprises 17 residues. Germline V CDR1 and CDR2: KGHSH, LQKENI. The germline V and J ends were trimmed by 3 bases and 4 bases, with 20 bases remaining between them. CDR3 protein: CASSPQGGNSGADTQYF. The CDR3 nucleotides read TGTGCCAGCTCACCCCAGGGAGGAAATTCAGGCGCAGATACGCAGTATTTT.

This chain links TRBV2 with TRBJ2-5; 7 bases align to TRBD2. Germline CDR1 and CDR2: SNHLY and FYNNEI. This CDR3 is built from 15 residues. The V segment lost 6 bases and the J segment 2 bases; nucleotides outside the gene matches: 9. The CDR3 DNA reads as TGTGCCAGCAGCCCACGCGGGGGATCTCAAGAGACCCAGTACTTC. Translated, it gives CASSPRGGSQETQYF.

This clone was observed a few times. The chain recombines TRBV11-3 with TRBJ1-1; D gene unclear. The CDR3 contains 14 residues. V was shortened by 5 bases and J by 1 base, with 11 bases between the two germline ends. The germline V gene encodes CDR1 SGHNT and CDR2 YENEEA. As DNA, the CDR3 is TGTGCCAGCAGCGGACGAACGGAGAACACTGAAGCTTTCTTT. Translation gives CASSGRTENTEAFF.

This chain connects TRBV16 to TRBJ2-1, with no clear D. CDR1 and CDR2 (germline): KGHSY, FQNENV. This CDR3 comprises 11 residues. Trimming left V 4 bases short and J 7 bases short, with 5 bases between. The CDR3 coding sequence is TGTGCCAGCAGCCGGCGGAATGAGCAGTTCTTC. It encodes CASSRRNEQFF.

This clone is termed medium-sized. The chain combines TRBV28 with TRBJ1-1, with TRBD1 matching 7 bases. CDR3 length: 13 residues. Germline lookup yields CDR1 MDHEN and CDR2 SYDVKM. V lost 6 bases, J lost 7 bases, and 8 bases stayed unmatched. The CDR3: CASSFTGAGEAFF. The CDR3 nucleotides are TGTGCCAGCAGCTTTACAGGGGCTGGTGAAGCTTTCTTT.

The CDR3: CASSFRSTYEQYF. CDR3 nucleotide sequence: TGTGCCAGCAGCTTTAGGTCCACTTACGAGCAGTACTTC. The chain combines TRBV7-1 with TRBJ2-7; unclear D gene. TRBV7-1 is an ORF, with its function uncertain. Trimming removed 4 bases from V and 4 bases from J, with 11 bases in between. The CDR3 length is 13 residues.

There are a few counts of this clone. This rearrangement joins TRBV14 to TRBJ1-2; D might be TRBD1 (5 bases). Germline CDR1 reads SGHDN; CDR2 reads FVKESK. V was clipped by 2 bases and J by 11 bases, with 12 bases between them. This CDR3 contains 12 residues. For the CDR3, the DNA is TGTGCCAGCAGCCAACTTCATGGGGGATACACCTTC. It specifies CASSQLHGGYTF.

This CDR3 reads CASSENYQETQYF. Here the CDR3 DNA reads TGCGCCAGCAGTGAGAACTACCAAGAGACCCAGTACTTC. V gene TRBV10-1 combines with J gene TRBJ2-5; D is undetermined. V dropped 2 bases and J dropped 0 bases, with 4 bases sitting between them. This CDR3 is 13 amino acids long. Looked up from germline, CDR1 is WNHNN and CDR2 is SYGVQD (reference sequence).

This clone was seen repeatedly, ten times or more. V usage is TRBV6-8 and J usage is TRBJ2-3; the D is unclear. The CDR3 runs to 13 residues. Germline V gene data show CDR1 as MNHGY and CDR2 as SAAAGT. Deletions cut 2 bases from V and 3 bases from J, with 6 bases between. CDR3 DNA sequence: TGTGCCAGCAGTTACCTCGAAACAGATACGCAGTATTTT. This encodes CASSYLETDTQYF.

The chain couples TRBV4-1 to TRBJ2-2; D is possibly TRBD1 or TRBD2 (6 bases each). The CDR3 sequence is 17 residues long. V was clipped by 4 bases and J by 2 bases, with 17 bases between them. Germline V gene sequence: CDR1 MGHRA, CDR2 YSYEKL. The CDR3 DNA reads TGCGCCAGCAGCCCACTCGCCCGGGGGCTTAACACCGGGGAGCTGTTTTTT. Its protein product is CASSPLARGLNTGELFF.

The table lists this clone with a few counts. This chain connects TRBV6-8 to TRBJ2-7; 8 bases fit TRBD1. This CDR3 has 14 residues. In germline, CDR1 is MNHGY, CDR2 SAAAGT. With V trimmed by 7 bases and J by 4 bases, 9 bases remained unmatched. The CDR3 bases are TGTGCCAGCACTGCGGACAGGGTAAGGTACGAGCAGTACTTC. Amino acids: CASTADRVRYEQYF.

This clone was counted a few times. The chain carries TRBV19 and TRBJ2-3, with D perhaps matching TRBD2 (6 bases). V was cut by 5 bases and J by 8 bases, with 11 bases left in between. The CDR3 is 12 amino acids. CDR1 is LNHDA and CDR2 is SQIVND in the germline V gene (reference sequence). The CDR3 sequence: CASSPMGGTQYF. For the CDR3, the DNA is TGTGCCAGTAGTCCTATGGGGGGTACGCAGTATTTT.

This clone was picked up a small number of times. The chain couples TRBV6-8 to TRBJ2-3, with 8 bases matching TRBD2. Germline V gives CDR1 MNHGY, CDR2 SAAAGT. V gave up 4 bases and J gave up 5 bases; unmatched junction bases: 11. The CDR3 totals 16 residues. Here the CDR3 reads CASSLRGGGDGDTQYF. CDR3 DNA sequence: TGTGCCAGCAGTTTACGGGGGGGCGGCGATGGAGATACGCAGTATTTT.

This clone is medium-sized within its sample. The chain carries TRBV15 and TRBJ1-2; 7 nucleotides align to TRBD1. Germline V lookup: CDR1 LNHNV, CDR2 YYDKDF (reference sequence). This CDR3 has 15 amino acids. Losses at the gene ends were 9 bases for V and 0 bases for J; bases not matched to a gene: 10. The CDR3 nucleotides are TGTGCCACAAACGGACAGGCCGAAGCTAACTATGGCTACACCTTC. It is translated as CATNGQAEANYGYTF.

The chain couples TRBV6-8 to TRBJ2-5; D not resolved. Deletions cut 6 bases from V and 5 bases from J, with 10 bases between. The length of the CDR3 is 12 residues. In germline, CDR1 is MNHGY, CDR2 SAAAGT. The CDR3 loop is CASSKSLETQYF. The CDR3 region has the DNA TGTGCCAGCAGCAAGAGTCTGGAGACCCAGTACTTC.